Listed below are T cell receptor beta chains from one sample, sequenced in a study of blood T cell repertoires in COVID-19. The table came from immunoSEQ multiplex PCR; TCRdb's copy has only in-frame clones and leaves some out. Altogether some 150,000 clones are present, approximately 90% being singletons, with the ten largest covering roughly 3%. Sequenced material: peripheral blood. The receptors shown here come from a woman aged 55 to 70 with active COVID-19. Each CDR3 is given with its conserved first and last residue. A D gene is named only where the DNA matches it firmly. For some rows the clone size is stated as once, few or many, or as a class when expanded; others skip it.

length | D | J | V | size | CDR3 | DNA
15 | . | TRBJ2-1 | TRBV5-5 | . | CASSSRRQEGSEQFF | TGTGCCAGCAGCTCTCGGCGCCAGGAGGGGAGTGAGCAGTTCTTC
14 | TRBD2 | TRBJ2-1 | TRBV5-4 | once | CASSFRLAGGEQFF | TGTGCCAGCAGCTTCAGACTAGCGGGAGGGGAGCAGTTCTTC
14 | TRBD1 | TRBJ1-2 | TRBV28 | . | CASSLTGENYGYTF | TGTGCCAGCAGTTTAACAGGGGAAAACTATGGCTACACCTTC
14 | TRBD1 | TRBJ1-1 | TRBV28 | . | CASSLTGSGTEAFF | TGTGCCAGCAGTTTGACAGGGAGCGGGACTGAAGCTTTCTTT
13 | . | TRBJ1-3 | TRBV30 | once | CAWSVQQRNTIYF | TGTGCCTGGAGTGTACAACAGCGAAACACCATATATTTT
14 | TRBD2 | TRBJ2-1 | TRBV4-3 | . | CASSHAGGYNEQFF | TGCGCCAGCAGCCACGCGGGAGGCTACAATGAGCAGTTCTTC
14 | . | TRBJ2-3 | TRBV3-1/TRBV3-2 | . | CASSQGTSTDTQYF | TGTGCCAGCAGCCAAGGAACTAGCACAGATACGCAGTATTTT
14 | . | TRBJ1-4 | TRBV19 | . | CASSPTGTNEKLFF | TGTGCCAGTAGTCCAACCGGGACTAATGAAAAACTGTTTTTT
14 | TRBD1 | TRBJ2-3 | TRBV5-1 | . | CASGTGKVTDTQYF | TGCGCCAGCGGGACAGGGAAGGTGACAGATACGCAGTATTTT
15 | TRBD1 | TRBJ1-1 | TRBV5-1 | . | CASSFSGQGNTEAFF | TGCGCCAGCAGCTTCTCCGGACAGGGGAACACTGAAGCTTTCTTT
15 | . | TRBJ2-7 | TRBV7-2 | . | CASSHTAGSSYEQYF | TGTGCCAGCAGCCATACCGCGGGTAGCTCCTACGAGCAGTACTTC
14 | . | TRBJ1-2 | TRBV7-2 | . | CASSLVGRIYGYTF | TGTGCCAGCAGCTTAGTTGGGAGGATCTATGGCTACACCTTC
14 | . | TRBJ1-2 | TRBV28 | . | CASSTSGGNYGYTF | .
15 | . | TRBJ2-2 | TRBV4-3 | once | CASSQEGRRGGELFF | TGCGCCAGCAGCCAAGAAGGGAGGCGGGGCGGGGAGCTGTTTTTT
14 | . | TRBJ1-3 | TRBV25-1 | . | CASQTGTSGNTIYF | TGTGCCAGCCAGACAGGAACTTCTGGAAACACCATATATTTT
13 | . | TRBJ1-4 | TRBV29-1 | . | CSVAWGTNEKLFF | TGCAGCGTTGCGTGGGGCACTAATGAAAAACTGTTTTTT
15 | TRBD2 | TRBJ2-1 | TRBV5-1 | few | CASSSSLAGGREQFF | TGCGCCAGCAGCTCTTCACTAGCGGGAGGGAGGGAGCAGTTCTTC
12 | TRBD1 | TRBJ1-2 | TRBV30 | once | CAWNRGVYGYTF | TGTGCCTGGAACAGGGGGGTCTATGGCTACACCTTC
13 | TRBD2 | TRBJ2-3 | TRBV4-3 | . | CASSQLAGDTQYF | TGCGCCAGCAGCCAACTAGCGGGAGATACGCAGTATTTT
14 | TRBD1 | TRBJ2-5 | TRBV27 | . | CASSSQGLRETQYF | TGTGCCAGCAGTTCACAGGGGTTACGGGAGACCCAGTACTTC
17 | TRBD1 | TRBJ1-5 | TRBV28 | . | CASSLYGYTGGNQPQHF | TGTGCCAGCAGTTTATACGGATACACAGGGGGTAATCAGCCCCAGCATTTT
15 | TRBD2 | TRBJ2-2 | TRBV19 | . | CASIPGGRAPGELFF | TGTGCCAGTATCCCCGGCGGGAGGGCCCCCGGGGAGCTGTTTTTT
15 | TRBD2 | TRBJ2-7 | TRBV6-5 | . | CASTAIAGGPSEQYF | TGTGCCAGCACTGCGATAGCGGGAGGGCCATCCGAGCAGTACTTC